A single sample gave rise to the 2 T cell receptor beta chains below, sequenced in a study of blood T cell repertoires in COVID-19 (dated by TCRdb to about 2020). Library preparation used the immunoSEQ multiplex PCR assay. Entries here come from immuneACCESS through TCRdb and include only in-frame sequences with V and J called. Some clones fail to appear in such tables; in the studies checked, an unresolved V gene covers under half of the shortfall, and the cause of the remainder is unknown. The sample table shows 40,000 or so clones, and 80% to 90% are seen once. The ten largest make up more than 7% of the sample. Sequenced input: peripheral blood. Receptors were obtained from a man aged 25 to 40 with active or convalescent COVID-19.

The chain carries TRBV6-6 and TRBJ1-2, with 8 bases identical to TRBD1. V shed 6 bases, J shed 6 bases, and the junction held 9 bases outside the gene matches. The CDR3 sequence is 14 residues long. Looked up from germline, CDR1 is MNHNY and CDR2 is SVGAGI (reference sequence). CDR3 protein: CASSPPTGADGYTF. CDR3 in DNA: TGTGCCAGCAGCCCTCCGACAGGGGCGGATGGCTACACCTTC.

The genes are TRBV24-1 and TRBJ1-4; weak D call: TRBD1 (5 bases). V gave up 7 bases and J gave up 8 bases, with 25 bases separating them. CDR3 length: 17 residues. The V gene's germline CDR1 is KGHDR and CDR2 SFDVKD. This CDR3 reads CATSPGRDGAFEEKLFF. DNA for the CDR3: TGTGCCACCAGCCCCGGGCGGGACGGGGCGTTTGAGGAAAAACTGTTTTTT.